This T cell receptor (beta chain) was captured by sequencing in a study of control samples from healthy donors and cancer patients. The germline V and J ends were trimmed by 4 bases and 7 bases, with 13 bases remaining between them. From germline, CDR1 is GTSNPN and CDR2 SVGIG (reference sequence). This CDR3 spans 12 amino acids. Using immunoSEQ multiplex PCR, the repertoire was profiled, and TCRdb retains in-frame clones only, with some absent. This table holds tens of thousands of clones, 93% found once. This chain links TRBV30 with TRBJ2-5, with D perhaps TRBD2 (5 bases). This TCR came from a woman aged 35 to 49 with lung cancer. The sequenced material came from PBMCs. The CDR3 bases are TGTGCCTGGACGGACTCAGGAGGGACCCAGTACTTC. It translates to CAWTDSGGTQYF. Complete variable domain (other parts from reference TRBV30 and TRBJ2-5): SQTIHQWPATLVQPVGSPLSLECTVEGTSNPNLYWYRQAAGRGLQLLFYSVGIGQISSEVPQNLSASRPQDRQFILSSKKLLLSDSGFYLCAWTDSGGTQYFGPGTRLLVL.